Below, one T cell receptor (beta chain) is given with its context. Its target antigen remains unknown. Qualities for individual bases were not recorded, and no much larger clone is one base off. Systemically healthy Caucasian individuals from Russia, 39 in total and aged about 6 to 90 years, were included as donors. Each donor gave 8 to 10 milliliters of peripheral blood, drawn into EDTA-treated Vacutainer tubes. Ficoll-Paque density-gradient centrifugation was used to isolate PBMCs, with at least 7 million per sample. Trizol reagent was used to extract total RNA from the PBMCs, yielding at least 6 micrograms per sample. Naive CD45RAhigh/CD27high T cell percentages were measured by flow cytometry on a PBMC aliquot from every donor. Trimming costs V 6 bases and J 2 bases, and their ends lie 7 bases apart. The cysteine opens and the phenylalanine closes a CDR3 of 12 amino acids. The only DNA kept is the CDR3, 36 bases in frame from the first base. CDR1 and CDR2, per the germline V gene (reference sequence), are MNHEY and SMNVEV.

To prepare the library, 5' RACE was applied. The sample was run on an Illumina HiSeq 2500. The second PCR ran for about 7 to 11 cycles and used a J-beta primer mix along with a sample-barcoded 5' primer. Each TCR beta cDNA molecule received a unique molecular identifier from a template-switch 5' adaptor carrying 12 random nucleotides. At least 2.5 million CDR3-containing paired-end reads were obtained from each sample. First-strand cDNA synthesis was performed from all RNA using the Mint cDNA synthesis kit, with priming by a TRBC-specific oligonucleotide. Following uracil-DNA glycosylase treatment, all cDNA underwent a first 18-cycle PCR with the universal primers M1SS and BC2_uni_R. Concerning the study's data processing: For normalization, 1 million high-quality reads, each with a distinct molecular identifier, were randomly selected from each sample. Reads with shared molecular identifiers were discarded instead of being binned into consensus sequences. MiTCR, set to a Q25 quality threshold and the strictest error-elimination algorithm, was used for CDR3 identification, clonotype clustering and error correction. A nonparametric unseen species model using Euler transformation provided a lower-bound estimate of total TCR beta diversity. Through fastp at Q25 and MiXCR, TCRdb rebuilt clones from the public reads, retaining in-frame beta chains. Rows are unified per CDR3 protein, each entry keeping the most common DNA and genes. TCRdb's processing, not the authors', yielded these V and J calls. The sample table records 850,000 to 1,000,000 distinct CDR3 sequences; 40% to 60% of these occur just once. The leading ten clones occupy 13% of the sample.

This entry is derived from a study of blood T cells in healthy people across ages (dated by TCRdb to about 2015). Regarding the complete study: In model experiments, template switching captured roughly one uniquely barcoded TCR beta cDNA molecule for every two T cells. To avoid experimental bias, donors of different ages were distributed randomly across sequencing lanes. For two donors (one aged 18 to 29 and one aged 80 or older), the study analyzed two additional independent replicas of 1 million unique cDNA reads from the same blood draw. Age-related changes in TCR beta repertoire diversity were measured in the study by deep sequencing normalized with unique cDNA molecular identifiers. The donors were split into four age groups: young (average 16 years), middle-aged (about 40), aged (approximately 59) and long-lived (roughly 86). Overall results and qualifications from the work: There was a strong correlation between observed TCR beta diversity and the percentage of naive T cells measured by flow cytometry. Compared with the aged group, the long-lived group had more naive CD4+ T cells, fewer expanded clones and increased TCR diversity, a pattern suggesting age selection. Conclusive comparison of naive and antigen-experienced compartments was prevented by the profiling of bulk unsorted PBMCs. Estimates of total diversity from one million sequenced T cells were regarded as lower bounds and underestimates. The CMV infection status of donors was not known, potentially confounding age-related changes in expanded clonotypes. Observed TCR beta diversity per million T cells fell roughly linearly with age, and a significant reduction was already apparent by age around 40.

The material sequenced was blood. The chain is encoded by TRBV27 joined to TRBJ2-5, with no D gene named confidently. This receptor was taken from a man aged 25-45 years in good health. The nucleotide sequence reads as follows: TGTGCCAGCAGGAATCGACAAGAGACCCAGTACTTC. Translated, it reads CASRNRQETQYF.